These T cell receptor beta chains were read from a single sample in a study of T cell responses to AZD1222 COVID-19 vaccine. The assay was immunoSEQ multiplex PCR, and TCRdb's table has in-frame clones only and misses some. The sample yields 120,000 or so clones, roughly 90% seen once. Sequencing used peripheral blood, obtained on day 0 of AZD1222 vaccination. These receptors were collected from an adult in good health. Both conserved end residues are part of each CDR3.

j_call v_call cdr3_aa
TRBJ1-5 TRBV19 CASSIRAGGTQPQHF
TRBJ1-2 TRBV18 CASSPRQTNYGYTF
TRBJ2-3 TRBV6-1 CASSEAGWTAYYTQYF
TRBJ1-1 TRBV5-6 CASSSNPRDRGPRAFF
TRBJ1-4 TRBV7-9 CASSSWRADEKLFF
TRBJ1-4 TRBV6-5 CASIRGVGEKLFF
TRBJ1-2 TRBV27 CASKRRANYGYTF
TRBJ1-6 TRBV6-5 CASSYAGRYNSPLHF
TRBJ2-7 TRBV5-1 CASSLATSRSRQGNEQYF
TRBJ2-5 TRBV5-6 CASSLEGAETQYF
TRBJ2-5 TRBV28 CASEGAGDQETQYF
TRBJ1-5 TRBV27 CASSRRISPGDQPQHF
TRBJ2-2 TRBV7-3 CASSPKPTGELFF
TRBJ2-2 TRBV4-2 CASSRAGVPSGELFF
TRBJ2-2 TRBV19 CASSIRQGDGGYTGELFF
TRBJ1-3 TRBV24-1 CATGPLAGNTIYF
TRBJ2-2 TRBV27 CASSLSPTGELFF
TRBJ2-7 TRBV2 CASRSDRYEQYF
TRBJ1-2 TRBV5-4 CASSPLPPGPNYGYTF
TRBJ1-1 TRBV27 CASNRGRNTEAFF
TRBJ1-4 TRBV27 CASSLLRQAGNEKLFF
TRBJ2-2 TRBV7-8 CASSPYTGELFF
TRBJ2-1 TRBV10-3 CAISDTGRRNEQFF
TRBJ2-7 TRBV9 CASSVAGTGVHEQYF
TRBJ2-2 TRBV19 CASSLISRVTGELFF
TRBJ1-2 TRBV5-1 CASSSGDGYGYTF
TRBJ1-2 TRBV6-5 CAGAGGAGYGYTF
TRBJ1-6 TRBV6-2/TRBV6-3 CASSYGSTGNSPLHF
TRBJ1-1 TRBV6-2/TRBV6-3 CASSYSPTGANTEAFF
TRBJ1-1 TRBV27 CASSWLGNTEAFF
TRBJ2-1 TRBV7-3 CASSLIARQGSYNEQFF
TRBJ2-2 TRBV9 CASSPRTEGTGELFF
TRBJ2-1 TRBV2 CASSEAASYNEQFF
TRBJ2-1 TRBV12-3/TRBV12-4 CASSLRQGEFF
TRBJ1-4 TRBV30 CAWRTGGVLAWEKLFF
TRBJ2-1 TRBV7-3 CASSPLGGSSYNEQFF
TRBJ1-1 TRBV18 CASSPPGGNLRSEAFF
TRBJ1-1 TRBV5-1 CASSLNTGRTEAFF